These 8 T cell receptor beta chains were all obtained from the same sample, sequenced in a study of T cells in Graves' hyperthyroidism and ophthalmopathy. Amplification of TCR beta CDR3 regions used RNA as the template. During a first-round RT-PCR of the TCR CDR3, the HTBI primer set was used. TCRdb called the multiplex PCR reads again in MiXCR, with one record for every CDR3 protein. Of about 340,000 distinct CDR3 sequences listed, about 18% are singletons. The sample taken for sequencing was blood. These receptors originate from a woman aged 45 to 65 with Graves' hyperthyroidism.

This clonotype came up a few times. The chain combines TRBV7-9 with TRBJ2-5; no firm D call. Per the germline V gene, CDR1 is SEHNR and CDR2 is FQNEAQ (reference sequence). Deletions cut 5 bases from V and 2 bases from J, with 6 bases between. This CDR3 spans 12 amino acids. CDR3 DNA sequence: TGTGCCAGCAGCCCGTCTCAAGAGACCCAGTACTTC. Translated: CASSPSQETQYF.

This clonotype has ten or more counts. The V gene is TRBV6-1, the J gene TRBJ1-1, with D perhaps matching TRBD1 (6 bases). The CDR3 runs to 13 residues. Germline V gives CDR1 MNHNS, CDR2 SASEGT. Trimming pared 5 bases from V and 6 bases from J, leaving 13 bases between. CDR3 in amino acids: CASSSLQGAEAFF. The CDR3 DNA is TGTGCCAGCAGTTCTTTACAGGGAGCTGAAGCTTTCTTT.

This clonotype was detected once. The V gene is TRBV29-1, the J gene TRBJ1-1; a weak D match, TRBD1 (5 bases). The CDR3 contains 13 residues. Germline V gives CDR1 SQVTM, CDR2 ANQGSEA. Trimming cost V 6 bases and J 4 bases, with 15 bases left between them. Written as DNA, the CDR3 is TGCAGCGTCGCAACGGGGGGTTTCACTGAAGCTTTCTTT. Residues: CSVATGGFTEAFF.

This clonotype was counted ten times or more. This chain links TRBV12-3 or TRBV12-4 with TRBJ2-7; tentatively, D is TRBD1 or TRBD2 (5 bases each). The CDR3 contains 14 residues. V dropped 5 bases and J dropped 5 bases, with 16 bases sitting between them. DNA for the CDR3: TGTGCCAGCAGTCCCCGGGACGGGCGGGACGAGCAGTACTTC. This codes for CASSPRDGRDEQYF.

Only a few counts were recorded for this clonotype. The chain carries TRBV30 and TRBJ2-5; D not certain. The CDR3 is 15 amino acids. Trimming shortened V by 1 base and J by 2 bases, and 14 bases separated the two germline ends. Germline lookup yields CDR1 GTSNPN and CDR2 SVGIG (reference sequence). CDR3: CAWSAGPTTQETQYF. Here the CDR3 DNA reads TGTGCCTGGAGTGCCGGGCCCACGACTCAAGAGACCCAGTACTTC.

With regard to this clonotype: A much larger clone differs from this one at a single base, so this may be a read error. The chain couples TRBV30 to TRBJ2-5; tentatively, D is TRBD1 (6 bases). Trimming cost V 4 bases and J 5 bases, with 14 bases left between them. The CDR3 loop spans 13 amino acids. In germline, CDR1 is GTSNPN, CDR2 SVGIG (reference sequence). In nucleotides, the CDR3 is TGTGCCTGGACGGGGCAGGGGCGCGAGACCCAGTACTTC. Amino acid sequence: CAWTGQGRETQYF.

The rearrangement links TRBV6-5 to TRBJ1-5; perhaps TRBD1 as D (5 bases). The CDR3 is 18 residues long. Per germline, CDR1 MNHEY and CDR2 SVGAGI. V lost 2 bases and J lost 1, with 18 bases in between. CDR3 coding DNA: TGTGCCAGCAGTTACGGGGCAGGGAGATGGGTAAGCAATCAGCCCCAGCATTTT. This encodes CASSYGAGRWVSNQPQHF.

This clonotype was recorded at least ten times. The chain links TRBV2 to TRBJ2-3; 9 bases are a match to TRBD2. The CDR3 spans 15 residues. Per germline, CDR1 SNHLY and CDR2 FYNNEI. With V trimmed by 6 bases and J by 4 bases, 8 bases remained unmatched. CDR3 coding DNA: TGTGCCAGCAGGGCAACTAGCGGGCGGTCAGATACGCAGTATTTT. This encodes CASRATSGRSDTQYF.